This is a list of T cell receptor beta chains from one sample in a study of monozygotic twins with inflammatory bowel disease. From the 5' RACE reads, TCRdb lists one entry per CDR3 protein and no DNA. In total, the table holds about 330,000 distinct CDR3 sequences. The sample consisted of blood. The receptors stem from a human donor with ulcerative colitis or Crohn's disease, or a healthy co-twin of an affected twin (not recorded which). Each CDR3 is given with its conserved first and last residue. Each record gives: V gene, J gene, CDR3 protein.

V: TRBV6-2/TRBV6-3; J: TRBJ1-2; CDR3: CASTSGTGQYGYTF
V: TRBV27; J: TRBJ1-5; CDR3: CASRRPGNNQPQHF
V: TRBV12-3/TRBV12-4; J: TRBJ1-2; CDR3: CASSPLPAYGYTF
V: TRBV3-1; J: TRBJ2-1; CDR3: CASSQDWGSGVYNEQFF
V: TRBV7-2; J: TRBJ2-1; CDR3: CASSAKRGGLLNEQFF
V: TRBV19; J: TRBJ2-7; CDR3: CASSTGQSYEQYF
V: TRBV6-1; J: TRBJ2-3; CDR3: CATRWQGTDTQYF
V: TRBV3-1; J: TRBJ2-7; CDR3: CASSQGPTGTYEQYF
V: TRBV9; J: TRBJ1-1; CDR3: CASSVEAMNTEAFF
V: TRBV7-9; J: TRBJ2-1; CDR3: CASSRNPPTTYNEQFF
V: TRBV5-1; J: TRBJ2-1; CDR3: CASRRQGPYDEQFF
V: TRBV7-2; J: TRBJ2-7; CDR3: CASRRSSYEQYF
V: TRBV27; J: TRBJ2-2; CDR3: CASSLRTHTGELFF
V: TRBV5-1; J: TRBJ1-1; CDR3: CASSFSSNTEAFF
V: TRBV29-1; J: TRBJ2-7; CDR3: CSGIGGSYEQYF
V: TRBV5-1; J: TRBJ2-7; CDR3: CASDRTGTATLPFYEQYF
V: TRBV27; J: TRBJ2-1; CDR3: CASSLRRVLNNEQFF
V: TRBV6-2/TRBV6-3; J: TRBJ2-3; CDR3: CASSYARAGGVADTQYF
V: TRBV28; J: TRBJ2-1; CDR3: CASSTGTGYNEQFF
V: TRBV18; J: TRBJ1-1; CDR3: CASSPSGRGSSTEAFF
V: TRBV5-1; J: TRBJ2-2; CDR3: CASSLNPGDGTGELFF
V: TRBV29-1; J: TRBJ1-5; CDR3: CSVVEAGQPQHF
V: TRBV6-5; J: TRBJ2-1; CDR3: CASSVDHNEQFF
V: TRBV5-1; J: TRBJ2-5; CDR3: CASTLGSARETQYF
V: TRBV27; J: TRBJ2-1; CDR3: CASSSRLAGSSYNEQFF
V: TRBV6-5; J: TRBJ1-5; CDR3: CASSYGGGVGYQPQHF
V: TRBV9; J: TRBJ2-1; CDR3: CASSVGLSSYNEQFF
V: TRBV5-6; J: TRBJ2-1; CDR3: CASSLEGRGSYNEQFF
V: TRBV4-3; J: TRBJ2-7; CDR3: CASSQGYETPYYEQYF
V: TRBV29-1; J: TRBJ2-3; CDR3: CSVNAGLRTDTQYF
V: TRBV29-1; J: TRBJ2-5; CDR3: CSVEDLGVQETQYF
V: TRBV7-2; J: TRBJ2-3; CDR3: CASSDRLAGELDTQYF
V: TRBV12-3/TRBV12-4; J: TRBJ1-2; CDR3: CASSNTLGTVHYGYTF
V: TRBV27; J: TRBJ1-5; CDR3: CASRPGTVSNQPQHF
V: TRBV6-6; J: TRBJ2-2; CDR3: CASSSGGELFF
V: TRBV27; J: TRBJ1-1; CDR3: CASSHAGGNTEAFF
V: TRBV30; J: TRBJ2-1; CDR3: CAWIRGSSYNEQFF
V: TRBV5-1; J: TRBJ2-5; CDR3: CASSPRTGEETQYF
V: TRBV19; J: TRBJ2-7; CDR3: CASSIARGVVEQYF
V: TRBV6-5; J: TRBJ1-2; CDR3: CASSTRGNYGYTF
V: TRBV20-1; J: TRBJ1-2; CDR3: CSARDYGRGYGYTF
V: TRBV7-6; J: TRBJ1-2; CDR3: CASSRDGDGYTF
V: TRBV7-9; J: TRBJ1-5; CDR3: CASSEISNQPQHF
V: TRBV7-9; J: TRBJ2-5; CDR3: CASSGRGGDSETQYF
V: TRBV5-1; J: TRBJ1-1; CDR3: CASSQHDRANTEAFF
V: TRBV20-1; J: TRBJ2-5; CDR3: CSATRDRQETQYF
V: TRBV20-1; J: TRBJ2-5; CDR3: CSDLGTSGKYQETQYF
V: TRBV24-1; J: TRBJ2-2; CDR3: CATSGGSGQTLPAAGELFF
V: TRBV7-2; J: TRBJ2-3; CDR3: CASSLTMDTQYF
V: TRBV5-6; J: TRBJ1-2; CDR3: CASSLDGRLFTF